This T cell receptor (beta chain) was captured in a study of identical twins (TCRdb year 2016). In the study overall: To test whether fetal clonotypes persist, this study deep-sequenced TCR alpha and beta repertoires from monozygotic twins, from unrelated adults of various ages, and from cord blood. To rule out contamination, the twin experiments were replicated at different times with different library preparation protocols. What the study reported, not specific to this receptor: Conclusions relied on cross-sectional statistical analysis, since the same donors could not be followed over many years. Compared with coincidental sharing between unrelated individuals, out-of-frame TCR alpha sequences shared between twins showed an excess of sequences with low generation probability. A weaker excess of twin sharing was found in beta out-of-frame sequences because the signal-to-noise ratio was lowered by fewer shared sequences. In monozygotic twins, out-of-frame TCR alpha sharing was systematically underestimated by recombination models, although the models agreed with sharing between unrelated individuals. Fewer insertions were carried by abundant cord blood beta clonotypes; a weaker similar trend was observed in young adult naive repertoires, while no such trend was observed in memory repertoires. Zero-insertion analyses could be partly confounded by invariant T cells such as MAIT and iNKT, although diverse VJ usage argued against such confounding for most clonotypes.

Only healthy Caucasian donors were included. Three pairs of female monozygotic twins, all aged 18 to 29 years, were included in the twin cohort. CD4+ and CD8+ T cell populations were isolated with positive isolation kits from Invitrogen. According to the germline V gene, CDR1 reads SGHRS and CDR2 reads YFSETQ. Trimming costs V 0 bases and J 2 bases, and their ends lie 8 bases apart. The cysteine opens and the phenylalanine closes a CDR3 of 14 amino acids. The retained sequence is limited to the CDR3, 42 bases, with the frame set at the first base. The library was prepared using 5' RACE. For sequencing, an Illumina HiSeq 2000 was employed. A universal primer binding site was added through template switching, and the final cDNA carried a unique molecular identifier so that TCR cDNA molecules could be counted accurately. Specific primers in the conserved constant-segment region were used to synthesize first-strand cDNA for TCR alpha and beta chains. Each cDNA library was double barcoded, with a SMART-Mk sample barcode plus Illumina barcodes, to control for contamination. TruSeq adapter sequences along with Illumina sample barcodes were introduced in two successive PCR steps. The TCR alpha and beta cDNA libraries were sequenced on the Illumina HiSeq platform using custom primers. The authors' analysis ran thus. Unique molecular identifiers were extracted from raw reads with MiGEC, and CDR3 positions were determined with MiXCR. Recombination models were inferred per individual with the repgenHMM and IGoR tools using an EM algorithm. Shared clonotype analysis was performed with the tcR package in R, normalizing sharing by the product of cloneset sizes. To study raw recombination free of thymic and clonal selection effects, out-of-frame nonproductive sequences were analyzed. TCRdb reworked the public reads: Q25 trimming with fastp, MiXCR clone assembly, productive beta chains retained. When rows share a CDR3 protein, they turn into one entry using the most common DNA and genes. TCRdb's processing, not the authors' own work, is the source of the V and J calls. This sample has some 250,000 distinct CDR3 sequences in its table, and about 6.7% of those were observed once. In total, the top ten clones hold more than 12% of the sample.

This clonotype was seen more than once but under ten times. Its antigen specificity is not known. No much larger clone exists at a distance of one base, and base qualities are not known. The same data also went into a second study, on T cells expressing NK-cell markers. As the second study states: TCR beta-chain repertoires were profiled in sorted CD3+CD56+NKG2C+, CD3+CD56+NKG2C- and CD3+CD56-NKG2C+ T-cell subsets from several donors. Among the eight sequenced donors, only one was HCMV-seronegative, while the other seven were HCMV-seropositive. To restrict sorting to alphabetaTCR-expressing T cells, an anti-gammadeltaTCR antibody was added in several experiments. In more than five donors, the dominant CD3+CD56+NKG2C+ clonotypes were found to rank among the top 10 CD8+ clonotypes and to make up 1.0-7.0% of CD8+ T cells. Those dominant clonotypes were again the most abundant among CD3+CD56-NKG2C+ cells in a few donors, at roughly 25-60.1%. Whether the expanded NKG2C-expressing T cell clones were specific for HCMV antigens remained unclear. Randomly selected healthy volunteers, three men and five women, were used as the eight sequenced donors. A commercial ELISA kit detecting HCMV-specific IgG in serum was used to determine HCMV serostatus. Reads were demultiplexed and grouped by UMI with MIGEC, and clonotypes were assembled and quantified with MiTCR. To exclude erroneous sequences, any TCR cDNA sequence not supported by at least two reads was discarded. The tcR package was used for downstream repertoire analysis, and clonotypes were matched between fractions using CDR3 nucleotide sequence together with V segment. VDJmatch was used to annotate antigen specificity against VDJdb, with one amino acid substitution allowed in CDR3.

The receptor's source is a woman aged 18 to 35 in good health. Sequenced material: CD8+ T cells sorted from blood. The rearrangement combines TRBV5-1 with TRBJ1-1, with no confident D gene call. The DNA is TGCGCCAGCAGCTTGGACAGCATAAACACTGAAGCTTTCTTT. Its protein reads: CASSLDSINTEAFF.